The 15 T cell receptor beta chains below come from one sample, sequenced in a study of blood T cell repertoires in COVID-19. The table came from immunoSEQ multiplex PCR; TCRdb's copy has only in-frame clones and leaves some out. This sample has roughly 410,000 clones, with about 89% found just once. The source material was peripheral blood. The receptor set was obtained from a woman in her fifties or sixties with COVID-19, enrolled during active disease.

The genes are TRBV10-1 and TRBJ2-1; D is uncertain. CDR1 is WNHNN and CDR2 is SYGVQD in the germline V gene (reference sequence). Trimming left V 2 bases short and J 6 bases short, with 11 bases between. The CDR3 has 14 residues. The CDR3 protein is CASSEPTHGNEQFF. CDR3 DNA: TGCGCCAGCAGTGAGCCTACGCATGGCAATGAGCAGTTCTTC.

This chain uses TRBV25-1 with TRBJ1-6; D gene uncertain. With 5 bases removed from V and 1 base from J, the gap between germline ends came to 9 bases. Germline loops: CDR1 MGHDK, CDR2 SYGVNS. This CDR3 has 15 residues. CDR3 sequence reads: CASSTRDSYNSPLHF. CDR3 DNA sequence: TGTGCCAGCAGTACGAGGGATTCCTATAATTCACCCCTCCACTTT.

V and J are TRBV5-1 and TRBJ1-2; 7 bases align to TRBD1. The CDR3 has 15 residues. V gave up 4 bases and J gave up 4 bases; unmatched junction bases: 10. CDR1 is SGHRS, CDR2 YFSETQ, per germline. CDR3 sequence: CASSEGGGAIYGYTF. CDR3 in DNA: TGCGCCAGCAGCGAAGGAGGGGGCGCGATCTATGGCTACACCTTC.

This chain connects TRBV18 to TRBJ1-2; D is ambiguous. The germline V and J ends were trimmed by 2 bases and 6 bases, with 10 bases remaining between them. The CDR3 has 13 residues. Germline V CDR1 and CDR2: KGHSH, LQKENI. CDR3 loop: CASSPVTENGYTF. In nucleotides, the CDR3 is TGTGCCAGCTCACCAGTCACTGAGAATGGCTACACCTTC.

This sequence joins TRBV6-1 and TRBJ2-1; 9 nucleotides agree with TRBD2. The CDR3 sequence is 17 residues long. CDR1 MNHNS and CDR2 SASEGT come from the germline V gene. After removal of 2 bases from V and 2 bases from J, the junction contained 7 bases not matched to a gene. CDR3 in amino acids: CASSEWGGGAPYNEQFF. CDR3 coding DNA: TGTGCCAGCAGTGAATGGGGCGGGGGGGCCCCCTACAATGAGCAGTTCTTC.

The rearrangement links TRBV2 to TRBJ1-1; 10 positions agree with TRBD1. Germline-derived CDR1 and CDR2 are SNHLY and FYNNEI. Trimming took 4 bases from V and 3 from J; bases not matched to a gene: 17. This CDR3 has 19 amino acids. The CDR3 bases are TGTGCCAGCAGTGCGAATGACGGGACAGGGGATTTATTGGACACTGAAGCTTTCTTT. Translated, it gives CASSANDGTGDLLDTEAFF.

This clone was detected only once. This chain joins TRBV5-6 and TRBJ1-3; 8 bases align to TRBD1. The CDR3 loop spans 18 amino acids. Germline CDR1 and CDR2: SGHDT and YYEEEE. V lost 5 bases to trimming and J lost 0 bases; unmatched junction nucleotides: 13. CDR3 bases: TGTGCCAGCAGTCCTCACCGGACAGGGAAGAGCTCTGGAAACACCATATATTTT. Residues: CASSPHRTGKSSGNTIYF.

The rearrangement links TRBV7-2 to TRBJ2-1; TRBD2 agrees at 8 bases. The CDR3 length is 15 residues. The germline V gene has CDR1 SGHTA and CDR2 FQGNSA. V trimming: 4 bases; J trimming: 8 bases; junction bases outside the gene matches: 10. This CDR3 is CASSSPGTRTDEQFF. In DNA form, the CDR3 reads TGTGCCAGCAGCTCCCCCGGGACTAGGACTGATGAGCAGTTCTTC.

The rearrangement links TRBV9 to TRBJ2-3, with 12 bases that match TRBD2. Germline loops: CDR1 SGDLS, CDR2 YYNGEE. This CDR3 is built from 16 residues. V dropped 3 bases and J dropped 2; count of bases not matched to a gene: 4. CDR3 coding DNA: TGTGCCAGCAGCGGGTCTAGCGGGGGGGCCACAGATACGCAGTATTTT. This codes for CASSGSSGGATDTQYF.

The genes are TRBV18 and TRBJ2-7; D perhaps matches TRBD2 (6 bases). The ends were cut back, 3 bases at V and 0 bases at J, with 12 bases in the middle. The CDR3 length is 15 residues. The germline V gene encodes CDR1 KGHSH and CDR2 LQKENI. The DNA for the CDR3 is TGTGCCAGCTCACCCTTAACCGGGAGCTCCTACGAGCAGTACTTC. Protein: CASSPLTGSSYEQYF.

This clone was seen a few times. CDR3 bases: TGTGCCAGCAGCCAAGACAGGGGGAACCAGCCCCAGCATTTT. Translated: CASSQDRGNQPQHF. This rearrangement joins TRBV7-9 to TRBJ1-5, with 9 nucleotides matching TRBD1. Looked up from germline, CDR1 is SEHNR and CDR2 is FQNEAQ (reference sequence). The J segment lost 7 bases and the V segment lost 5 bases, leaving 6 bases of the junction unmatched. The CDR3 consists of 14 residues.

This clone occurred a few times. V is TRBV2 and J is TRBJ1-1, with D possibly TRBD1 on 5 matching bases. Trimming shortened V by 2 bases and J by 4 bases, and 17 bases separated the two germline ends. Germline CDR1 SNHLY, CDR2 FYNNEI. This CDR3 is 16 amino acids long. This CDR3 is CASSEWAGIGGTEAFF. The CDR3 DNA is TGTGCCAGCAGTGAATGGGCAGGGATAGGTGGCACTGAAGCTTTCTTT.

The chain combines TRBV6-1 with TRBJ1-1, with 7 positions matching TRBD1. The germline V gene encodes CDR1 MNHNS and CDR2 SASEGT. V gave up 5 bases and J gave up 5 bases; unmatched junction bases: 11. This CDR3 comprises 15 residues. The CDR3, as DNA: TGTGCCAGCAGTTCACCGAGAGGGGGCACAACTGAAGCTTTCTTT. Encoded protein: CASSSPRGGTTEAFF.

The gene calls are TRBV28 and TRBJ2-1, with 14 positions matching TRBD2. The V and J ends lost 9 bases and 0 bases, in that order; junction bases with no gene match: 10. The CDR3 consists of 18 residues. Per the germline V gene, CDR1 is MDHEN and CDR2 is SYDVKM. Here the CDR3 reads CARIVGTSGGSSYNEQFF. DNA of the CDR3: TGTGCCAGGATAGTCGGGACTAGCGGGGGAAGCTCCTACAATGAGCAGTTCTTC.

Worth noting for this clone: Other DNA sequences of this sample code for an identical CDR3. The chain carries TRBV10-3 and TRBJ2-5; 7 nucleotides line up with TRBD1. J was trimmed by 2 bases and V by 5 bases; bases with no gene match: 2. The CDR3 sequence is 13 residues long. Germline CDR1 is ENHRY and CDR2 is SYGVKD. CDR3 loop: CAISWTGQETQYF. The CDR3 DNA reads as TGTGCCATCAGTTGGACAGGACAAGAGACCCAGTACTTC.